The 5 T cell receptor beta chains presented below share a single source sample, sequenced in a study of cytomegalovirus exposure and HLA in healthy donors. Use of 60 Vbeta and 13 Jbeta primers characterized the PCR. Method: immunoSEQ multiplex PCR; TCRdb's copy keeps in-frame clones and lacks some. The table has approximately 160,000 clones, approximately 71% seen once; the top ten hold approximately 1.5%. Sequenced input: PBMCs. The receptor set was obtained from a man between 45 and 60 years old in good health and CMV-seronegative.

This chain joins TRBV7-2 and TRBJ1-6; 10 bases agree with TRBD1. Trimming took 5 bases from V and 9 from J; bases not matched to a gene: 4. The CDR3 contains 14 residues. Germline V gene data show CDR1 as SGHTA and CDR2 as FQGNSA. CDR3 amino acids: CASSATGGISPLHF. The CDR3 nucleotides read TGTGCCAGCAGCGCGACAGGGGGCATTTCACCCCTCCACTTT. The full variable domain, in which reference TRBV7-2 and TRBJ1-6 provide the parts outside the CDR3, is GAGVSQSPSNKVTEKGKDVELRCDPISGHTALYWYRQSLGQGLEFLIYFQGNSAPDKSGLPSDRFSAERTGGSVSTLTIQRTQQEDSAVYLCASSATGGISPLHFGNGTRLTVT.

A remark on this clone: A junction end diverges from the germline sequence, so it may reflect a read error. Other DNA sequences in the same sample also yield this CDR3. This rearrangement joins TRBV9 to TRBJ2-3; 10 nucleotides align to TRBD1. The CDR3 is made up of 18 amino acids. Germline V CDR1 and CDR2: SGDLS, YYNGEE. The chain's CDR3 is CASSVATSTGGSTDTQYF. CDR3 in DNA: TGTGCCAGCAGCGTAGCTACTTCGACAGGGGGCAGCACGGATACGCAGTATTTT.

The chain carries TRBV28 and TRBJ2-5; 10 bases are shared with TRBD2. The DNA matches TRBJ2-7 better at its end, which makes the J call doubtful. This CDR3 is 16 amino acids long. The germline V gene has CDR1 MDHEN and CDR2 SYDVKM. As DNA, the CDR3 is TGTGCCAGCAGTTCGACCGGGAGCGGGGGGGCCTACGAGCAGTACTTC. Amino acids: CASSSTGSGGAYEQYF.

The chain carries TRBV15 and TRBJ1-5; D is perhaps TRBD1 (6 bases). Germline lookup yields CDR1 LNHNV and CDR2 YYDKDF (reference sequence). V was clipped by 5 bases and J by 7 bases, with 15 bases between them. The CDR3 is 14 amino acids. The CDR3 DNA reads TGTGCCACCAGCCCCCGCGGGGGGCAGCAGCCCCAGCATTTT. Amino acids: CATSPRGGQQPQHF.

The gene calls are TRBV19 and TRBJ1-4, with TRBD1 matching 8 bases. Germline V lookup: CDR1 LNHDA, CDR2 SQIVND (reference sequence). V lost 4 bases and J lost 4; bases outside the gene matches: 5. The CDR3 loop spans 15 amino acids. The CDR3, as DNA: TGTGCCAGTAGTACAGACAGGGGCCTTAATGAAAAACTGTTTTTT. Its translation is CASSTDRGLNEKLFF.